The rows below give T cell receptor beta chains drawn from one sample of a study of cytomegalovirus exposure and HLA in healthy donors. Assay: immunoSEQ multiplex PCR; the TCRdb copy retains only in-frame clones and omits some. Of approximately 160,000 clones listed, around 92% are singletons. Sequencing was performed on PBMCs. The receptors were gathered from a woman between 18 and 30 years old in good health and CMV-seropositive. Both conserved end residues are part of each CDR3. Each record gives: D gene, clone size, V gene, J gene, CDR3 DNA, CDR3 protein. The D gene is left open where the match is weak. Size is stated for part of the rows, as once, few or many counts, or as a class when the clone is expanded.

TRBD2	-	TRBV28	TRBJ2-1	TGTGCCAGCAGTTCCCTAGCGGGAGACAGCTCCTACAATGAGCAGTTCTTC	CASSSLAGDSSYNEQFF
TRBD1	-	TRBV9	TRBJ2-7	TGTGCCAGCAGTACCGGGACAGGGGGCGCGGGGCAGTACTTC	CASSTGTGGAGQYF
-	-	TRBV7-2	TRBJ1-5	TGTGCCAGCAGCCGAAGACAGAGCAATCAGCCCCAGCATTTT	CASSRRQSNQPQHF
-	-	TRBV29-1	TRBJ2-3	TGCAGCCACGGGGGCCCTAGCGGAACTAGCACAGATACGCAGTATTTT	CSHGGPSGTSTDTQYF
-	few	TRBV15	TRBJ2-2	TGTGCCACCAGCAAACCGACTCACACCGGGGAGCTGTTTTTT	CATSKPTHTGELFF
-	-	TRBV25-1	TRBJ2-5	TGTGCCAGCAGTGAGGTCAACAGGGAAGAGACCCAGTACTTC	CASSEVNREETQYF
-	-	TRBV28	TRBJ1-1	TGTGCCAGCAGTTTTCAAAAGAACACTGAAGCTTTCTTT	CASSFQKNTEAFF
TRBD2	-	TRBV11-3	TRBJ2-7	TGTGCCAGCAGCTTAGATGCTAGCGGGATAATCTCCTACGAGCAGTACTTC	CASSLDASGIISYEQYF
-	-	TRBV2	TRBJ1-2	TGTGCCAGCCAGACCGAGGGCCGGTACTATGGCTACACCTTC	CASQTEGRYYGYTF
TRBD1	-	TRBV19	TRBJ1-2	TGTGCCAGTAGTACCCCTTCTCGGACAGGGGCCGACTATGGCTACACCTTC	CASSTPSRTGADYGYTF
-	-	TRBV6-5	TRBJ1-2	TGTGCCAGCAGTTACATGATGCAGGACCGGGGCTATGGCTACACCTTC	CASSYMMQDRGYGYTF
-	-	TRBV20-1	TRBJ2-2	TGCATCCGCAGTGCCGGGGAGCTGTTTTTT	CIRSAGELFF
-	-	TRBV9	TRBJ2-1	TGTGCCAGCAGCGCCAGTAGAGCGGGCGAGCAGTTCTTC	CASSASRAGEQFF
TRBD1	-	TRBV6-6	TRBJ2-2	TGTGCCAGCAGTCAGGGACAGGGATTCGGGGAGCTGTTTTTT	CASSQGQGFGELFF
TRBD1	once	TRBV6-6	TRBJ1-1	TGTGCCAGCAGTCTCTCGGACAGGGTCACTGAAGCTTTCTTT	CASSLSDRVTEAFF
TRBD1	-	TRBV7-2	TRBJ1-3	TGTGCCAGCAGGCGTCCGGGACAGGGGGACACCATATATTTT	CASRRPGQGDTIYF
-	-	TRBV4-2	TRBJ1-5	TGTGCCAGCAGCCTTTCCTCCGGGAGCAATCAGCCCCAGCATTTT	CASSLSSGSNQPQHF
-	-	TRBV30	TRBJ1-4	TGTGCCTGGAGAACCGGGAACGAGGGAAAACTGTTTTTT	CAWRTGNEGKLFF
TRBD2	-	TRBV11-2	TRBJ2-1	TGTGCCAGCAGCATTCAAGGACTAGGAGATACTGAGCAGTTCTTC	CASSIQGLGDTEQFF
TRBD2	-	TRBV29-1	TRBJ2-5	TGCAGCACGGGAACTAGCGGGGACGAAGAGACCCAGTACTTC	CSTGTSGDEETQYF
-	-	TRBV27	TRBJ2-5	TGTGCCAGCAGTTTATCCCCTTCGTACCAAGAGACCCAGTACTTC	CASSLSPSYQETQYF
-	-	TRBV4-3	TRBJ2-7	TGCGCCAGCAGCCAAGAGGGCTTGTTTTACGAGCAGTACTTC	CASSQEGLFYEQYF
TRBD1	once	TRBV15	TRBJ1-1	TGTGCCACCAGCAAGAGGGGACAGATAAACACTGAAGCTTTCTTT	CATSKRGQINTEAFF
TRBD2	-	TRBV7-2	TRBJ2-3	TGTGCCAGCAGCTTAGATCCGGGACTAGCGGGCCCCACAGATACGCAGTATTTT	CASSLDPGLAGPTDTQYF
-	-	TRBV12-5	TRBJ1-4	TGTGCTAGTGGTTTGGTACAGAGGGGGAGGGCTAATGAAAAACTGTTTTTT	CASGLVQRGRANEKLFF
-	once	TRBV6-5	TRBJ1-1	TGTGCCAGCAGTTACCGGACAGTGAACACTGAAGCTTTCTTT	CASSYRTVNTEAFF
TRBD2	-	TRBV5-4	TRBJ2-7	TGTGCCAGCAGCTTGGGGGGGACTAGCGGATACGAGCAGTACTTC	CASSLGGTSGYEQYF